This section outlines one TCR beta chain sequence together with its context. The data were taken from a study of T cell changes during pregnancy in multiple sclerosis. V was shortened by 3 bases and J by 0 bases, with 12 bases between the two germline ends. This CDR3 spans 15 amino acids. From germline, CDR1 is MDHEN and CDR2 SYDVKM. Profiling relied on immunoSEQ multiplex PCR, and the TCRdb table lists in-frame clones only, not all of them. The table lists over 80,000 clones, over 75% of them singletons. This chain joins TRBV28 and TRBJ2-7, with D perhaps TRBD1 (6 bases). Sequenced here: peripheral blood, sampled in the second trimester of pregnancy. This clonotype originated in a female donor in good health, enrolled as a control in a pregnancy study. The CDR3 DNA reads TGTGCCAGCAGTTTTTTCCAGGGGAGCTCCTACGAGCAGTACTTC. Translation gives CASSFFQGSSYEQYF.